Here is one TCR beta chain with its context. Its specificity is not known. These data belong to a study of cytomegalovirus exposure and HLA in healthy donors. Points from the study as a whole: With DRB1 most and HLA-C fewest, TCR association rates differed between HLA loci in a later analysis. The study dropped some indistinguishable V segments, TRBV6-2 and TRBV6-3 among them.

This CDR3 has 13 residues. The J segment lost 10 bases and the V segment lost 6 bases, leaving 6 bases of the junction unmatched. Looked up from germline, CDR1 is SGHRS and CDR2 is YFSETQ. With 60 Vbeta and 13 Jbeta primers, the PCR was carried out. Profiled with immunoSEQ multiplex PCR; TCRdb holds only in-frame clones, not every one. Counted here are some 100,000 clones, around 80% occurring once; the ten biggest clones make up 3% to 4%. The sample comprised PBMCs. The chain links TRBV5-1 to TRBJ2-3; 12 positions match TRBD1. This clonotype was obtained from a woman between 45 and 60 years old in good health and CMV-seropositive. The DNA of the CDR3 is TGCGCCAGCACCGGGACAGGGGGCGAGGCGCAGTATTTT. This sequence encodes CASTGTGGEAQYF.